Each of the 32 T cell receptor beta chains below was sequenced from the same sample in a study of early T cells in non-severe SARS-CoV-2 infection. TCRdb analysed the 5' RACE reads with MiXCR anew, one entry per CDR3 protein. The table includes 20,000 to 25,000 distinct CDR3 sequences, nearly 5.5% detected once. Input material: whole blood. These receptors were obtained from an adult who was a healthcare worker with PCR-confirmed SARS-CoV-2 infection or an uninfected control (not recorded which).

This clonotype was counted many times. The genes are TRBV14 and TRBJ1-6; TRBD1 agrees at 7 bases. Germline CDR1 and CDR2: SGHDN and FVKESK. This CDR3 region has 14 residues. The V and J ends lost 3 bases and 4 bases, in that order; junction bases with no gene match: 0. The chain's CDR3 is CASSQGQYNSPLHF. CDR3 DNA sequence: TGTGCCAGCAGCCAGGGACAGTATAATTCACCCCTCCACTTT.

This clonotype came up many times. The chain couples TRBV6-1 to TRBJ2-7, with 9 bases matching TRBD1. Unmatched junction bases numbered 10, after V lost 1 base and J lost 3 bases. CDR1 MNHNS and CDR2 SASEGT come from the germline V gene. CDR3 length: 17 residues. The CDR3 DNA is TGTGCCAGCAGTGAAGAGGTCACGGGGACAGGGCACTACGAGCAGTACTTC. Encoded protein: CASSEEVTGTGHYEQYF.

This clonotype came up many times. The chain is built from TRBV20-1 and TRBJ2-7; a possible D gene is TRBD1 (6 bases). This CDR3 has 14 residues. Trimming pared 0 bases from V and 1 base from J, leaving 10 bases between. In germline, CDR1 is DFQATT, CDR2 SNEGSKA (reference sequence). The CDR3, as DNA: TGCAGTGCTAGAGATCCAGGGGAGTCCTACGAGCAGTACTTC. It is translated as CSARDPGESYEQYF.

This clonotype has a handful of counts. The genes are TRBV20-1 and TRBJ2-3, with D possibly being TRBD1 or TRBD2 (6 bases each). In germline, CDR1 is DFQATT, CDR2 SNEGSKA (reference sequence). The CDR3 length is 14 residues. V was shortened by 0 bases and J by 2 bases, with 9 bases between the two germline ends. CDR3 bases: TGCAGTGCTAGAGACCCGGGGGCCACAGATACGCAGTATTTT. Amino acids: CSARDPGATDTQYF.

This clonotype has a count of ten or more. This chain links TRBV7-8 with TRBJ2-5; D gene unclear. V was pared by 6 bases and J by 5 bases, with 19 bases between. Germline-derived CDR1 and CDR2 are SGHVS and FQNEAQ. There are 15 residues in the CDR3. The CDR3 sequence: CASRWVPEPQETQYF. As DNA, the CDR3 is TGTGCCAGCAGATGGGTCCCGGAGCCCCAGGAGACCCAGTACTTC.

This clonotype turned up a few times. The V call is TRBV4-1, the J call TRBJ1-1, with D maybe TRBD1 (6 bases). CDR1 is MGHRA and CDR2 is YSYEKL in the germline V gene. CDR3 size: 13 residues. With 1 base removed from V and 6 bases from J, the gap between germline ends came to 9 bases. The CDR3 DNA sequence: TGCGCCAGCAGCCAAGTACAGGGTCCTGAAGCTTTCTTT. It yields the protein CASSQVQGPEAFF.

The genes are TRBV12-3 or TRBV12-4 and TRBJ2-3, with D possibly TRBD1 on 5 matching bases. Trimming left V 6 bases short and J 6 bases short, with 7 bases between. CDR3 length: 11 residues. CDR3 in DNA: TGTGCCAGCAGCAGGGATGATACGCAGTATTTT. Its translation: CASSRDDTQYF.

This clonotype is labeled as medium-sized. This CDR3 reads CASSQMSNEQFF. Here the CDR3 DNA reads TGTGCCAGCAGCCAAATGAGCAATGAGCAGTTCTTC. This chain connects TRBV3-1 to TRBJ2-1; no clear D. Germline CDR1 LGHDT, CDR2 YNNKEL (reference sequence). The CDR3 runs 12 residues. Trimming cost V 2 bases and J 6 bases, with 5 bases left between them.

At least ten counts were recorded for this clonotype. Here the CDR3 DNA reads TGCAGTGCTAGAGATCGTAGGACTAGCGAACAAGAGACCCAGTACTTC. This gives the protein CSARDRRTSEQETQYF. V and J are TRBV20-1 and TRBJ2-5; 9 positions agree with TRBD2. The CDR3 covers 16 residues. Germline V gene sequence: CDR1 DFQATT, CDR2 SNEGSKA (reference sequence). The ends lost 0 bases at V and 2 bases at J; junction bases unmatched: 7.

This clonotype ranks as medium-sized. The chain recombines TRBV11-2 with TRBJ2-3; perhaps TRBD2 as D (5 bases). This CDR3 has 15 amino acids. The germline CDR1 and CDR2 sequences are SGHAT and FQNNGV. V was pared by 5 bases and J by 6 bases, with 18 bases between. The chain's CDR3 is CASSPPSSRRDTQYF. The CDR3 DNA reads TGTGCCAGCAGCCCCCCCTCTAGCCGGCGGGATACGCAGTATTTT. The variable domain in full, with the rest retrieved from reference TRBV11-2 and TRBJ2-3, is EAGVAQSPRYKIIEKRQSVAFWCNPISGHATLYWYQQILGQGPKLLIQFQNNGVVDDSQLPKDRFSAERLKGVDSTLKIQPAKLEDSAVYLCASSPPSSRRDTQYFGPGTRLTVL.

This clonotype was seen at least ten times. The rearrangement links TRBV6-2 or TRBV6-3 to TRBJ2-1, with 11 positions matching TRBD2. The CDR3 extends over 15 amino acids. CDR1 and CDR2 from the germline V gene are MNHEY and SVGEGT. V was clipped by 6 bases and J by 9 bases; unmatched bases: 10. The CDR3 DNA sequence: TGTGCCAGCAGCCAACTAACTAGCGGGAGATCTGAGCAGTTCTTC. This codes for CASSQLTSGRSEQFF.

This clonotype was seen ten or more times. In DNA, the CDR3 is TGTGCCAGCAGCACAACCCTCGCAGGAGCTTTCTTT. This gives the protein CASSTTLAGAFF. V gene TRBV7-2 combines with J gene TRBJ1-1; D unclear. V lost 5 bases, J lost 10 bases, and 14 bases lay in between. The CDR3 extends over 12 amino acids. Germline V gives CDR1 SGHTA, CDR2 FQGNSA. Using reference TRBV7-2 and TRBJ1-1 for the parts outside the CDR3, the full variable domain is GAGVSQSPSNKVTEKGKDVELRCDPISGHTALYWYRQSLGQGLEFLIYFQGNSAPDKSGLPSDRFSAERTGGSVSTLTIQRTQQEDSAVYLCASSTTLAGAFFGQGTRLTVV.

The chain joins TRBV5-4 to TRBJ2-7; TRBD1 aligns across 8 bases. Germline loops: CDR1 SGHNT, CDR2 YYREEE (reference sequence). The CDR3 totals 16 residues. The CDR3 region is CASSPSPGQGGNEQCV. The CDR3 bases are TGTGCCAGCAGCCCCTCACCCGGACAGGGAGGAAACGAGCAGTGCGTC.

The chain employs TRBV7-2 and TRBJ2-5; no reliable D call. The CDR3 spans 15 residues. The V end lost 4 bases, the J end lost 5 bases, and 17 bases lay between the germline ends. Germline V lookup: CDR1 SGHTA, CDR2 FQGNSA. CDR3 protein: CASSSLSGPYETQYF. Written as DNA, the CDR3 is TGTGCCAGCAGCTCCTTGTCAGGACCCTACGAGACCCAGTACTTC.

This clonotype was counted a few times. The chain couples TRBV18 to TRBJ1-1, with 7 bases aligning to TRBD1. Losses at the gene ends were 5 bases for V and 2 bases for J; bases not matched to a gene: 5. Germline V gene lookup returns CDR1 KGHSH and CDR2 LQKENI. CDR3 size: 14 residues. CDR3 region: CASSAGTDNTEAFF. CDR3 nucleotide sequence: TGTGCCAGCTCAGCTGGGACAGATAACACTGAAGCTTTCTTT.

This clonotype was found a few times. V is TRBV24-1 and J is TRBJ2-5; D possibly uses TRBD1 or TRBD2 (5 bases each). Germline-derived CDR1 and CDR2 are KGHDR and SFDVKD. The CDR3 runs to 12 residues. Trimming cost V 6 bases and J 4 bases, with 8 bases left between them. The chain's CDR3 is CATSPGGETQYF. DNA of the CDR3: TGTGCCACCAGTCCTGGGGGAGAGACCCAGTACTTC.

Ten or more counts support this clonotype. V gene TRBV7-2 combines with J gene TRBJ2-7; D is perhaps TRBD1 (8 bases). This CDR3 has 15 amino acids. Germline CDR1 reads SGHTA; CDR2 reads FQGNSA. Trimming cost V 6 bases and J 3 bases, with 18 bases left between them. For the CDR3, the DNA is TGTGCCAGCAGGGGCGGACAGGGACTATTCTACGAGCAGTACTTC. Amino acid sequence: CASRGGQGLFYEQYF.

This chain uses TRBV28 with TRBJ2-7; a possible D gene is TRBD2 (6 bases). V dropped 2 bases and J dropped 4 bases, with 18 bases sitting between them. From germline, CDR1 is MDHEN and CDR2 SYDVKM. The CDR3 consists of 16 residues. Here the CDR3 reads CASSLRTGAEGYEQYF. The CDR3 nucleotides read TGTGCCAGCAGTTTAAGAACTGGAGCGGAGGGTTACGAGCAGTACTTC.

The sample holds many counts of this clonotype. The genes are TRBV7-2 and TRBJ2-3; TRBD2 is a possible D gene (6 bases). The V end lost 5 bases, the J end lost 0 bases, and 12 bases lay between the germline ends. The CDR3 runs 15 residues. In germline, CDR1 is SGHTA, CDR2 FQGNSA. CDR3 nucleotide sequence: TGTGCCAGCAGCCCTCCGGGACTTAGCACAGATACGCAGTATTTT. As protein: CASSPPGLSTDTQYF. Variable domain in full (rest from reference TRBV7-2 and TRBJ2-3): GAGVSQSPSNKVTEKGKDVELRCDPISGHTALYWYRQSLGQGLEFLIYFQGNSAPDKSGLPSDRFSAERTGGSVSTLTIQRTQQEDSAVYLCASSPPGLSTDTQYFGPGTRLTVL.

This clonotype was seen repeatedly, ten times or more. This chain uses TRBV14 with TRBJ2-1; the match to TRBD2 covers 13 bases. J was trimmed by 8 bases and V by 2 bases; bases with no gene match: 6. From germline, CDR1 is SGHDN and CDR2 FVKESK. The CDR3 runs 16 residues. CDR3 bases: TGTGCCAGCAGCCAACAACTAGCGGGAGGGGGGGATGAGCAGTTCTTC. Its translation: CASSQQLAGGGDEQFF.

This clonotype was picked up many times. J is TRBJ2-1 and V is TRBV18; D may be TRBD2 (8 bases). Trimming shortened V by 0 bases and J by 3 bases, and 15 bases separated the two germline ends. The CDR3 length is 17 residues. Germline CDR1 reads KGHSH; CDR2 reads LQKENI. The CDR3 DNA is TGTGCCAGCTCACCACCCACGGGAGGGGGCAACTACAATGAGCAGTTCTTC. This translates into CASSPPTGGGNYNEQFF.

This clonotype was seen a few times. The rearrangement joins TRBV25-1 to TRBJ2-7, with 9 nucleotides matching TRBD1. From germline, CDR1 is MGHDK and CDR2 SYGVNS. Trimming at V came to 5 bases and at J to 4 bases, leaving 12 bases not matched to a gene. This CDR3 has 16 amino acids. For the CDR3, the DNA is TGTGCCAGCAGTACTCTCCTCCGGGACAGGGTGTACGAGCAGTACTTC. This codes for CASSTLLRDRVYEQYF.

The chain employs TRBV29-1 and TRBJ2-2, with D hard to call. CDR1 is SQVTM and CDR2 is ANQGSEA in the germline V gene. Between the trimmed V and J ends, which lost 4 bases and 6 bases, there was a span of 12 bases. The CDR3 extends over 13 amino acids. CDR3 sequence reads: CSVAEKQSGELFF. The DNA of the CDR3 is TGCAGCGTTGCAGAGAAGCAATCCGGGGAGCTGTTTTTT.

This clonotype was recorded at least ten times. This sequence joins TRBV20-1 and TRBJ2-1; the match to TRBD1 covers 7 bases. The germline CDR1 and CDR2 sequences are DFQATT and SNEGSKA (reference sequence). Germline trimming cut 3 bases from V and 2 bases from J; bases unmatched to any gene: 7. The CDR3 has 15 residues. CDR3 protein: CSASPQGFAYNEQFF. CDR3 DNA: TGCAGTGCTAGCCCACAGGGGTTCGCCTACAATGAGCAGTTCTTC.

The sample holds many counts of this clonotype. This chain joins TRBV6-1 and TRBJ1-2; D call uncertain. CDR1 MNHNS and CDR2 SASEGT come from the germline V gene. This CDR3 is built from 12 residues. Trimming left V 1 base short and J 4 bases short, with 4 bases between. As DNA, the CDR3 is TGTGCCAGCAGTGAAGTCTTCTATGGCTACACCTTC. As protein: CASSEVFYGYTF.

This clonotype was counted at least ten times. This chain uses TRBV11-3 with TRBJ2-1, with D perhaps matching TRBD2 (6 bases). The CDR3 sequence is 13 residues long. CDR1 is SGHNT, CDR2 YENEEA, per germline. With 1 base removed from V and 7 bases from J, the gap between germline ends came to 8 bases. The chain's CDR3 is CASSLGLANEQFF. Here the CDR3 DNA reads TGTGCCAGCAGCTTAGGGCTAGCGAATGAGCAGTTCTTC.

The table lists this clonotype with many counts. The genes are TRBV6-5 and TRBJ2-1; TRBD2 aligns across 9 bases. From germline, CDR1 is MNHEY and CDR2 SVGAGI. With V trimmed by 7 bases and J by 5 bases, 3 bases remained unmatched. There are 13 residues in the CDR3. For the CDR3, the DNA is TGTGCCAGCACTGGCGGGAGGGACAATGAGCAGTTCTTC. It yields the protein CASTGGRDNEQFF.

This clonotype was seen at least ten times. The chain has TRBV7-2 and TRBJ1-3, with 7 positions matching TRBD1. Trimming cost V 5 bases and J 1 base; bases outside gene matches: 8. This CDR3 comprises 16 residues. Looked up from germline, CDR1 is SGHTA and CDR2 is FQGNSA. CDR3: CASSRPPTGSGNTIYF. The CDR3, as DNA: TGTGCCAGCAGCCGACCCCCGACAGGGTCTGGAAACACCATATATTTT.

This clonotype was counted only a few times. The chain couples TRBV7-6 to TRBJ1-6; TRBD1 agrees at 8 bases. In germline, CDR1 is SGHVS, CDR2 FNYEAQ. This CDR3 is 15 amino acids long. Trimming took 2 bases from V and 9 from J; bases not matched to a gene: 6. The CDR3, as DNA: TGTGCCAGCAGCTTAACAGGGGGGGTAGGTTCACCCCTCCACTTT. Its translation: CASSLTGGVGSPLHF.

In this sample, this clonotype turned up many times. CDR3 loop: CASSLLTGDTYEQYF. DNA of the CDR3: TGTGCCAGCAGCCTATTGACAGGGGATACCTACGAGCAGTACTTC. The gene calls are TRBV6-5 and TRBJ2-7; 8 bases fit TRBD1. In germline, CDR1 is MNHEY, CDR2 SVGAGI. V trimming: 6 bases; J trimming: 2 bases; junction bases outside the gene matches: 9. There are 15 residues in the CDR3.

This clonotype has ten or more counts. The chain combines TRBV7-2 with TRBJ1-1; 7 bases map to TRBD1. Germline CDR1 reads SGHTA; CDR2 reads FQGNSA. V trimming: 0 bases; J trimming: 4 bases; junction bases outside the gene matches: 2. The CDR3 runs 14 residues. Here the CDR3 reads CASSLARTGTEAFF. CDR3 coding DNA: TGTGCCAGCAGCTTAGCTCGGACAGGCACTGAAGCTTTCTTT.

The chain uses TRBV4-3 and TRBJ1-1; maybe TRBD1 (5 bases). Per the germline V gene, CDR1 is LGHNA and CDR2 is YSLEER. V shed 1 base and J shed 5 bases, with 11 bases lying between them. The CDR3 contains 14 residues. The CDR3 nucleotides read TGCGCCAGCAGCCAAGGTGGGGCGTGGACTGAAGCTTTCTTT. Translated: CASSQGGAWTEAFF.